The 32 T cell receptor beta chains presented below share a single source sample, sequenced in a study of blood T cells in healthy people across ages (dated by TCRdb to between 2014 and 2016). The library was obtained by 5' RACE. Reads for this sample came from an Illumina HiSeq 2500. A second PCR of roughly 6 to 11 cycles was run with a J-beta primer mix and a sample-barcoded 5' primer. TCRdb handled the public reads itself, with Q25 trimming in fastp and clone calling in MiXCR, and kept productive beta chains. Rows matching on CDR3 protein sequence are summarized as one entry with the most common DNA and genes. The sample profile shows about 970,000 distinct CDR3 sequences; 51% of them were found once. About a fifth of the sample is held by the ten biggest clonotypes. The sample comprised blood. The receptors were sampled from a woman aged 60-75 years in good health.

The V gene is TRBV2, the J gene TRBJ2-3; 11 bases agree with TRBD1. The ends lost 6 bases at V and 2 bases at J; junction bases unmatched: 4. The CDR3 is 15 amino acids. Germline V lookup: CDR1 SNHLY, CDR2 FYNNEI. CDR3 sequence (DNA): TGTGCCAGCAGAAGGACAGGGGGCAACACAGATACGCAGTATTTT. It specifies CASRRTGGNTDTQYF.

Only a few counts were recorded for this clonotype. V and J are TRBV4-3 and TRBJ2-3; 9 positions match TRBD2. Trimming at V came to 1 base and at J to 4 bases, leaving 6 bases not matched to a gene. This CDR3 contains 16 residues. Germline values: CDR1 LGHNA, CDR2 YSLEER. Here the CDR3 DNA reads TGCGCCAGCAGCCAAGGCCTAGCGGGAATTGCAGATACGCAGTATTTT. It specifies CASSQGLAGIADTQYF.

The J gene is TRBJ1-3, the V gene TRBV19, with D unresolved. CDR3 length equals 16 residues. Germline loops: CDR1 LNHDA, CDR2 SQIVND (reference sequence). The V end lost 9 bases, the J end lost 0 bases, and 18 bases lay between the germline ends. The CDR3 sequence: CASFPSGSNSGNTIYF. CDR3 coding DNA: TGTGCCAGCTTCCCCTCGGGCAGCAACTCTGGAAACACCATATATTTT.

This chain connects TRBV28 to TRBJ1-4; D is ambiguous. CDR3 length: 15 residues. Germline assignment: CDR1 MDHEN and CDR2 SYDVKM. The V end lost 6 bases, the J end lost 0 bases, and 11 bases lay between the germline ends. CDR3 sequence: CASSPPVSTNEKLFF. In nucleotides, the CDR3 is TGTGCCAGCAGCCCCCCCGTGTCAACTAATGAAAAACTGTTTTTT.

The genes are TRBV6-2 or TRBV6-3 and TRBJ2-1; no definite D call. Trimming stripped 4 bases from V and 0 bases from J, with 10 bases between. Per germline, CDR1 MNHEY and CDR2 SVGEGT. The CDR3 is made up of 15 amino acids. The CDR3 nucleotides are TGTGCCAGCAGTTTGGTGATAATCTCCTACAATGAGCAGTTCTTC. Translating it yields CASSLVIISYNEQFF.

The rearrangement joins TRBV30 to TRBJ2-5; D may match TRBD1 or TRBD2 (6 bases each). The CDR3 spans 12 residues. Germline values: CDR1 GTSNPN, CDR2 SVGIG (reference sequence). Trimming took 5 bases from V and 6 from J, leaving 13 bases between them. The CDR3 sequence is CAWLGGTQTQYF. The CDR3, as DNA: TGTGCCTGGCTCGGGGGCACACAGACCCAGTACTTC.

This chain connects TRBV20-1 to TRBJ1-2; D is uncertain. The germline V and J ends were trimmed by 3 bases and 0 bases, with 14 bases remaining between them. Per germline, CDR1 DFQATT and CDR2 SNEGSKA (reference sequence). CDR3 length equals 15 residues. The CDR3 DNA follows: TGCAGTGCTAGGGAGGAAACAGAGACTAACTATGGCTACACCTTC. Its protein is CSAREETETNYGYTF.

The chain employs TRBV6-2 or TRBV6-3 and TRBJ2-7, with D uncertain. Trimming left V 4 bases short and J 3 bases short, with 7 bases between. The CDR3 totals 12 residues. Germline V gene data show CDR1 as MNHEY and CDR2 as SVGEGT. CDR3 residues: CASSFQLYEQYF. As DNA, the CDR3 is TGTGCCAGCAGTTTCCAGCTCTACGAGCAGTACTTC.

Details on this clonotype: The junction does not match germline at one end; this may be a read error. V gene TRBV14 combines with J gene TRBJ2-2; D not certain. The CDR3 consists of 13 residues. Germline V lookup: CDR1 SGHDN, CDR2 FVKESK. This chain's CDR3 is CASSKENTGELFF. The CDR3 coding sequence is TGTGCCAGCAGCAAAGAAAACACCGGGGAGCTGTTTTTT.

In its sample, this clonotype was seen once. J is TRBJ2-5 and V is TRBV20-1; possible D gene TRBD1, 6 bases. The J call could be wrong; TRBJ2-7 is a better fit for the DNA end. In germline, CDR1 is DFQATT, CDR2 SNEGSKA (reference sequence). This CDR3 has 12 amino acids. The CDR3: CSAYYRVHEQYF. The CDR3 DNA reads as TGCAGTGCCTACTACAGGGTGCACGAGCAGTACTTC.

The chain employs TRBV29-1 and TRBJ1-5; D is ambiguous. The ends were cut back, 5 bases at V and 4 bases at J, with 15 bases in the middle. The germline V gene encodes CDR1 SQVTM and CDR2 ANQGSEA. This CDR3 is 14 amino acids long. The CDR3 nucleotides read TGCAGCGTTTGGGGAGGCGACCGGAATCAGCCCCAGCATTTT. Translation gives CSVWGGDRNQPQHF.

The V gene is TRBV3-1, the J gene TRBJ1-5; D remains unclear. Germline CDR1 reads LGHDT; CDR2 reads YNNKEL (reference sequence). This CDR3 comprises 14 residues. Trimming pared 5 bases from V and 5 bases from J, leaving 13 bases between. The CDR3 DNA sequence: TGTGCCAGCAGCACAACCCCCGTCGATCAGCCCCAGCATTTT. Translating gives CASSTTPVDQPQHF. The full variable domain, completed using reference TRBV3-1 and TRBJ1-5, is DTAVSQTPKYLVTQMGNDKSIKCEQNLGHDTMYWYKQDSKKFLKIMFSYNNKELIINETVPNRFSPKSPDKAHLNLHINSLELGDSAVYFCASSTTPVDQPQHFGDGTRLSIL.

The chain couples TRBV4-3 to TRBJ2-5; maybe TRBD2 (6 bases). Trimming shortened V by 5 bases and J by 1 base, and 14 bases separated the two germline ends. The CDR3 has 15 amino acids. Germline V lookup: CDR1 LGHNA, CDR2 YSLEER. The CDR3 nucleotides read TGCGCCAGCAGCGTCCAGCGGGCCCCCCAAGAGACCCAGTACTTC. As protein: CASSVQRAPQETQYF.

This clonotype was counted only a few times. This chain uses TRBV12-3 or TRBV12-4 with TRBJ2-3, with D tentatively TRBD1 (5 bases). The CDR3 runs to 14 residues. V lost 8 bases and J 4 bases, leaving 16 bases between the germline ends. CDR3 sequence: CASGEGVGADTQYF. The DNA of the CDR3 is TGTGCCAGCGGCGAAGGGGTCGGCGCAGATACGCAGTATTTT.

This clonotype was counted at least ten times. The chain carries TRBV4-1 and TRBJ2-5; maybe TRBD1 (6 bases). V was clipped by 4 bases and J by 0 bases, with 12 bases between them. There are 15 residues in the CDR3. From germline, CDR1 is MGHRA and CDR2 YSYEKL. The CDR3 nucleotides are TGCGCCAGCAGCCCAGGACAGCTAAACCAAGAGACCCAGTACTTC. Encoded protein: CASSPGQLNQETQYF.

J is TRBJ1-2 and V is TRBV20-1; TRBD1 matches 9 bases. CDR3 length: 12 residues. V shed 6 bases, J shed 6 bases, and the junction held 5 bases outside the gene matches. Germline CDR1 is DFQATT and CDR2 is SNEGSKA (reference sequence). The CDR3 sequence is CSATDRGHGYTF. The CDR3 coding sequence is TGCAGTGCCACGGACAGGGGTCATGGCTACACCTTC.

This clonotype appeared a few times. This chain uses TRBV24-1 with TRBJ2-5, with 8 bases matching TRBD1. The length of the CDR3 is 14 residues. V lost 3 bases and J lost 5; bases outside the gene matches: 4. Germline-derived CDR1 and CDR2 are KGHDR and SFDVKD. For the CDR3, the DNA is TGTGCCACCAGTGATACGGACAGGGCGGAGACCCAGTACTTC. Translating gives CATSDTDRAETQYF.

This clonotype turned up a few times. The chain links TRBV3-1 to TRBJ1-2; D unclear. V lost 2 bases to trimming and J lost 4 bases, with 14 bases between them. CDR3 length: 15 amino acids. Germline CDR1 and CDR2: LGHDT and YNNKEL (reference sequence). The CDR3 here is CASSQLSPGVYGYTF. CDR3 coding DNA: TGTGCCAGCAGCCAACTTAGTCCAGGAGTCTATGGCTACACCTTC.

This chain connects TRBV29-1 to TRBJ2-3; weak D call: TRBD1 (5 bases). Trimming cost V 7 bases and J 4 bases, with 12 bases left between them. CDR1 SQVTM and CDR2 ANQGSEA come from the germline V gene. This CDR3 spans 12 amino acids. This CDR3 is CSAKPTADTQYF. The DNA of the CDR3 is TGCAGCGCCAAGCCGACAGCAGATACGCAGTATTTT.

This clonotype was detected a few times. V usage is TRBV2 and J usage is TRBJ2-4; D call uncertain. Germline CDR1 SNHLY, CDR2 FYNNEI. This CDR3 is built from 14 residues. Trimming pared 5 bases from V and 0 bases from J, leaving 8 bases between. As DNA, the CDR3 is TGTGCCAGCAGTTCGTCGGGAGCCAAAAACATTCAGTACTTC. It is translated as CASSSSGAKNIQYF.

The chain is built from TRBV18 and TRBJ2-7, with 9 bases that match TRBD1. The CDR3 is 15 amino acids. Germline V lookup: CDR1 KGHSH, CDR2 LQKENI. V was clipped by 5 bases and J by 6 bases; unmatched bases: 11. CDR3 amino acids: CASSTSTGGYSEQYF. The CDR3 DNA sequence: TGTGCCAGCTCAACCTCGACAGGGGGATACTCCGAGCAGTACTTC.

A few counts support this clonotype. The genes are TRBV12-3 or TRBV12-4 and TRBJ1-6, with D maybe TRBD1 (5 bases). Trimming removed 6 bases at V and 10 bases at J, with 22 bases between. The CDR3 has 16 amino acids. The CDR3 region is CASSRPSTGPNSPLHF. The CDR3 region has the DNA TGTGCCAGCAGCCGTCCCTCTACAGGCCCCAACTCACCCCTCCACTTT.

As regards this clonotype: Its ends do not fully match the called genes, so a read error is possible. This chain uses TRBV6-6 with TRBJ2-3; 7 bases match TRBD2. The CDR3 runs to 14 residues. Germline CDR1 is MNHNY and CDR2 is SVGAGI (reference sequence). DNA for the CDR3: TGTACCAGCCGACCAGCGGGAACCAGTCCGACGCAGTATTTT. This gives the protein CTSRPAGTSPTQYF.

In this sample, this clonotype turned up a few times. V and J are TRBV6-1 and TRBJ2-3; no definite D call. Trimming shortened V by 4 bases and J by 6 bases, and 14 bases separated the two germline ends. Germline V gene lookup returns CDR1 MNHNS and CDR2 SASEGT. This CDR3 region has 14 residues. In nucleotides, the CDR3 is TGTGCCAGCAGTGGGGCAGGCGGTCCGGATACGCAGTATTTT. Amino acids: CASSGAGGPDTQYF.

The rearrangement uses TRBV5-1 and TRBJ2-1; 9 bases fit TRBD2. In germline, CDR1 is SGHRS, CDR2 YFSETQ. The CDR3 is 19 amino acids. The ends lost 3 bases at V and 1 base at J; junction bases unmatched: 14. The CDR3 DNA is TGCGCCAGCAGCTCGGGACTAGCCGTTAGTCCTAGTTCCTACAATGAGCAGTTCTTC. This gives the protein CASSSGLAVSPSSYNEQFF.

The chain is built from TRBV27 and TRBJ2-3; TRBD2 might be the D (7 bases). The germline gives CDR1 MNHEY, CDR2 SMNVEV (reference sequence). This CDR3 is 14 amino acids long. V was cut by 6 bases and J by 1 base, with 11 bases left in between. Written as DNA, the CDR3 is TGTGCCAGCAGGAGGGGGGGCGGCACAGATACGCAGTATTTT. Its protein product is CASRRGGGTDTQYF.

The rearrangement uses TRBV14 and TRBJ1-1, with a tentative D call TRBD1 (6 bases). Trimming stripped 0 bases from V and 0 bases from J, with 11 bases between. This CDR3 comprises 16 residues. CDR1 and CDR2 (germline): SGHDN, FVKESK. The CDR3 here is CASSQDWGRLNTEAFF. The CDR3 coding sequence is TGTGCCAGCAGCCAAGATTGGGGGCGCCTGAACACTGAAGCTTTCTTT.

The chain couples TRBV27 to TRBJ2-7, with TRBD2 identical over 9 bases. V shed 7 bases and J 2 bases; nucleotides not matched to a gene: 9. Germline V CDR1 and CDR2: MNHEY, SMNVEV (reference sequence). This CDR3 is 15 amino acids long. DNA for the CDR3: TGTGCCAGCAAAACGCATAGCGGGAGCCCCTACGAGCAGTACTTC. It codes for CASKTHSGSPYEQYF.

This chain joins TRBV20-1 and TRBJ1-5; no clear D. Per germline, CDR1 DFQATT and CDR2 SNEGSKA (reference sequence). Trimming left V 3 bases short and J 7 bases short, with 13 bases between. The CDR3 has 13 residues. The CDR3 spells CSASGTVGQPQHF. The CDR3 DNA reads as TGCAGTGCTAGTGGCACCGTGGGGCAGCCCCAGCATTTT.

This chain uses TRBV7-2 with TRBJ2-1; 7 bases align to TRBD1. The CDR3 covers 14 residues. Trimming cost V 2 bases and J 5 bases; bases outside gene matches: 3. CDR1 SGHTA and CDR2 FQGNSA come from the germline V gene. The CDR3 DNA reads TGTGCCAGCAGCTTAAGCAGGGGGAACAATGAGCAGTTCTTC. Its translation is CASSLSRGNNEQFF.

V usage is TRBV7-2 and J usage is TRBJ2-3; D not resolved. Germline V CDR1 and CDR2: SGHTA, FQGNSA. The length of the CDR3 is 13 residues. Trimming removed 5 bases at V and 10 bases at J, with 16 bases between. The DNA for the CDR3 is TGTGCCAGCAGCAGAACCCCGGGTGGCCCGCAGTATTTT. This encodes CASSRTPGGPQYF.

The rearrangement joins TRBV6-5 to TRBJ2-7; D is unresolved. Germline-derived CDR1 and CDR2 are MNHEY and SVGAGI. This CDR3 comprises 13 residues. Trimming cost V 8 bases and J 1 base, with 12 bases left between them. CDR3 in amino acids: CASVSLNSYEQYF. DNA for the CDR3: TGTGCCAGCGTCTCCTTGAATTCCTACGAGCAGTACTTC.